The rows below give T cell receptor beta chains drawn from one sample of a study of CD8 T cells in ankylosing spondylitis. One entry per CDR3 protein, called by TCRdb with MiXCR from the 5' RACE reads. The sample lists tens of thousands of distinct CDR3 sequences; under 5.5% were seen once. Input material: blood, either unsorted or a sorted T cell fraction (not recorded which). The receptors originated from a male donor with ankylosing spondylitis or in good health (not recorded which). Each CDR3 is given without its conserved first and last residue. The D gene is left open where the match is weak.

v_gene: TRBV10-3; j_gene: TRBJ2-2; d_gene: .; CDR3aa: AALDVESGELF
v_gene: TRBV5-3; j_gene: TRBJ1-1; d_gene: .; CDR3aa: ARSPKQMGMAF
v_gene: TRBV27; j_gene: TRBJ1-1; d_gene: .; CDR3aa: ASSFRRGTEAF
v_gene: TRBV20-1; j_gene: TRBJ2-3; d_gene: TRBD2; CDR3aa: SAPGAGGPTDTQY
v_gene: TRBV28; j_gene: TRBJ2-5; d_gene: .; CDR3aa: ASSLLEATQGAQY
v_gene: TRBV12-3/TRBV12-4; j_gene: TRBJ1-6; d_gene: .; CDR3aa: ASSLGGLSSPLH
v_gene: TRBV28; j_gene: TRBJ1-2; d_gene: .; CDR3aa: ASSLYVRSDGYT
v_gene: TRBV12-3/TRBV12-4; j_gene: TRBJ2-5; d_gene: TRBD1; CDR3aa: ASSRGGQGGETQY
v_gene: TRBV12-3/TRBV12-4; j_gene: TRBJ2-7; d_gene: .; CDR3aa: ASSSDTSSSYEQY
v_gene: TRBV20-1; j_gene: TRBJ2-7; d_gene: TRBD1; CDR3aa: SAGRTGSEQY
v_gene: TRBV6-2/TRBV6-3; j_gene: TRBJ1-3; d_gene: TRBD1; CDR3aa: ASSLPGQGTGNTIY
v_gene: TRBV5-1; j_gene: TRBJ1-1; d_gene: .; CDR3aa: ASSLLGGTEAF
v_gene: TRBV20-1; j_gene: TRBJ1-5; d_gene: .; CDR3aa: SARDGGGQPQH
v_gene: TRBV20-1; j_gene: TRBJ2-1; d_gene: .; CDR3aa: SARPTGHNEQF
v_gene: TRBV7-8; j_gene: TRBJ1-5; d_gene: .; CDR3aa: ASSLEFGRVDQPQH
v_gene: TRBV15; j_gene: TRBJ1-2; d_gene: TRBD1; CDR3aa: ATSGPTGHYGYT
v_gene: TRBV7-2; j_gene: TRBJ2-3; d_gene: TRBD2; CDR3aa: ASSLIGGSTDTQY